The 20 T cell receptor beta chains listed next were all sequenced from one sample in a study of T cells after yellow fever vaccination. TCRdb reprocessed the 5' RACE reads via MiXCR and lists one record per CDR3 protein. The sample has about 250,000 distinct CDR3 sequences, approximately 3.6% seen once. Material: PBMCs, obtained 15 days after the yellow fever booster vaccination. The source of these receptors is a young man who received the YFV17D yellow fever vaccine.

There are many counts of this clonotype. The chain employs TRBV11-2 and TRBJ1-1; 8 bases agree with TRBD1. The germline V gene encodes CDR1 SGHAT and CDR2 FQNNGV. The CDR3 totals 14 residues. V gave up 4 bases and J gave up 4 bases; unmatched junction bases: 5. The CDR3 sequence: CASSSSTGGTEAFF. CDR3 bases: TGTGCCAGCAGCTCTAGTACAGGGGGCACTGAAGCTTTCTTT.

This clonotype was seen many times. The chain recombines TRBV6-5 with TRBJ2-1; D remains ambiguous. V shed 6 bases and J shed 0 bases, with 9 bases lying between them. CDR1 is MNHEY and CDR2 is SVGAGI in the germline V gene. This CDR3 comprises 14 residues. In nucleotides, the CDR3 is TGTGCCAGCAGAACCAAGGGCTCCTACAATGAGCAGTTCTTC. Amino acids: CASRTKGSYNEQFF.

This clonotype has just a few counts. The chain employs TRBV3-1 and TRBJ2-6; no definite D call. The V end was cut by 5 bases, the J end by 3 bases, with 5 bases between. Germline-derived CDR1 and CDR2 are LGHDT and YNNKEL (reference sequence). CDR3 length: 13 amino acids. This chain's CDR3 is CASSDFGANVLTF. For the CDR3, the DNA is TGTGCCAGCAGCGATTTTGGGGCCAACGTCCTGACTTTC.

The rearrangement joins TRBV15 to TRBJ2-7, with 14 bases that match TRBD2. Losses at the gene ends were 3 bases for V and 2 bases for J; bases not matched to a gene: 9. The CDR3 covers 18 residues. Germline CDR1 reads LNHNV; CDR2 reads YYDKDF (reference sequence). The CDR3 bases are TGTGCCACCAGCAGGGGACTAGCGGGGGCCGACGTCCCCTACGAGCAGTACTTC. Translated, it gives CATSRGLAGADVPYEQYF.

This clonotype was seen many times. The rearrangement joins TRBV20-1 to TRBJ2-3; TRBD2 agrees at 9 bases. This CDR3 spans 14 amino acids. Germline-derived CDR1 and CDR2 are DFQATT and SNEGSKA (reference sequence). Trimming took 3 bases from V and 2 from J; bases not matched to a gene: 3. The CDR3 here is CSASLAGPTDTQYF. The CDR3 nucleotides are TGCAGTGCTAGTCTAGCGGGGCCCACAGATACGCAGTATTTT.

This clonotype was counted many times. CDR3: CASSGQGLNGYTF. The CDR3, as DNA: TGTGCCAGCAGCGGACAGGGGTTAAATGGCTACACCTTC. The chain uses TRBV2 and TRBJ1-2; 9 bases align to TRBD1. Germline CDR1 SNHLY, CDR2 FYNNEI. The CDR3 extends over 13 amino acids. Trimming removed 6 bases from V and 6 bases from J; junction bases left unmatched: 5.

This clonotype was observed a few times. The chain links TRBV30 to TRBJ1-2, with 7 bases identical to TRBD1. V shed 3 bases and J 1 base; nucleotides not matched to a gene: 5. CDR3 length equals 14 residues. Germline-derived CDR1 and CDR2 are GTSNPN and SVGIG (reference sequence). CDR3 residues: CAWSRGTDNYGYTF. In nucleotides, the CDR3 is TGTGCCTGGAGCCGGGGGACAGATAACTATGGCTACACCTTC.

This clonotype was detected many times. This rearrangement joins TRBV12-3 or TRBV12-4 to TRBJ2-1; no reliable D call. The CDR3 totals 14 residues. Trimming pared 5 bases from V and 2 bases from J, leaving 10 bases between. CDR3 residues: CASSPPRTYNEQFF. In nucleotides, the CDR3 is TGTGCCAGCAGTCCCCCGCGTACCTACAATGAGCAGTTCTTC.

This clonotype was seen at least ten times. This chain's CDR3 is CSARDPGGSNEKLFF. The CDR3 DNA reads as TGCAGTGCTAGAGATCCGGGGGGAAGTAATGAAAAACTGTTTTTT. This chain uses TRBV20-1 with TRBJ1-4; D perhaps matches TRBD1 (5 bases). This CDR3 comprises 15 residues. Germline V gives CDR1 DFQATT, CDR2 SNEGSKA (reference sequence). The V gene lost 0 bases and the J gene lost 4 bases, with 12 bases spanning the gap.

This clonotype occurred many times. The genes are TRBV4-3 and TRBJ1-3, with a tentative D call TRBD1 (5 bases). Germline-derived CDR1 and CDR2 are LGHNA and YSLEER. This CDR3 comprises 14 residues. V lost 3 bases, J lost 3 bases, and 9 bases lay in between. This CDR3 is CASSQGGFGNTIYF. Here the CDR3 DNA reads TGCGCCAGCAGCCAGGGGGGTTTTGGAAACACCATATATTTT.

This clonotype was detected many times. A much larger clonotype is one base distant, so this may be a read error. The chain couples TRBV5-1 to TRBJ2-6; D remains unclear. CDR1 is SGHRS, CDR2 YFSETQ, per germline. The CDR3 is 16 residues long. The CDR3 is CASSLEVVPGVNVLTF. Written as DNA, the CDR3 is TGCGCCAGCAGCTTGGAGGTCGTGCCTGGGGTCAACGTCCTGACTTTC.

The table lists this clonotype with many counts. The chain recombines TRBV12-3 or TRBV12-4 with TRBJ1-2; D remains unclear. This CDR3 contains 11 residues. The ends were cut back, 2 bases at V and 3 bases at J, with 1 base in the middle. In DNA form, the CDR3 reads TGTGCCAGCAGTTTACACTATGGCTACACCTTC. It is translated as CASSLHYGYTF.

In its sample, this clonotype was seen many times. The chain carries TRBV18 and TRBJ1-1; no clear D. CDR3 length: 14 amino acids. V lost 6 bases, J lost 6 bases, and 17 bases lay in between. Germline V CDR1 and CDR2: KGHSH, LQKENI. CDR3 sequence reads: CASSMGFGLAEAFF. The CDR3 nucleotides read TGTGCCAGCTCGATGGGGTTCGGGTTAGCTGAAGCTTTCTTT.

This clonotype was seen repeatedly, ten times or more. This sequence joins TRBV7-2 and TRBJ1-2, with TRBD1 matching 7 bases. CDR3 length: 15 amino acids. Losses at the gene ends were 4 bases for V and 5 bases for J; bases not matched to a gene: 10. CDR1 is SGHTA, CDR2 FQGNSA, per germline. The CDR3 DNA reads as TGTGCCAGCAGCTCGCACCCACAGGGGATTTATGGCTACACCTTC. Its translation: CASSSHPQGIYGYTF.

This clonotype was picked up many times. The chain employs TRBV7-7 and TRBJ2-1; tentative D call: TRBD1 (5 bases). Germline V CDR1 and CDR2: SSHAT, FNYEAQ (reference sequence). V lost 3 bases to trimming and J lost 4 bases, with 13 bases between them. The CDR3 contains 15 residues. The CDR3 nucleotides read TGTGCCAGCAGCTTTGATGCGGACAAGTACAATGAGCAGTTCTTC. As protein: CASSFDADKYNEQFF.

This clonotype occurred many times. The genes are TRBV4-1 and TRBJ1-2, with D possibly matching TRBD1 (5 bases). This CDR3 has 14 residues. Germline assignment: CDR1 MGHRA and CDR2 YSYEKL. With 2 bases removed from V and 3 bases from J, the gap between germline ends came to 10 bases. This CDR3 is CASSQSSRDYGYTF. CDR3 coding DNA: TGCGCCAGCAGCCAATCATCCAGGGACTATGGCTACACCTTC.

This clonotype was seen at least ten times. The V gene is TRBV28, the J gene TRBJ2-3; 10 nucleotides align to TRBD1. The CDR3 has 15 residues. Unmatched junction bases numbered 7, after V lost 4 bases and J lost 6 bases. Germline-derived CDR1 and CDR2 are MDHEN and SYDVKM. CDR3 protein: CASSSRDRGMDTQYF. The CDR3 DNA follows: TGTGCCAGCAGTTCCCGGGACAGGGGCATGGATACGCAGTATTTT.

This clonotype showed up many times. This rearrangement joins TRBV7-3 to TRBJ1-6; tentative D call: TRBD1 (5 bases). V lost 2 bases to trimming and J lost 9 bases, with 14 bases between them. The CDR3 runs 15 residues. CDR1 SGHTA and CDR2 FQGTGA come from the germline V gene. As DNA, the CDR3 is TGTGCCAGCAGCTTAGGTGGGGGTAGAAGTTCACCCCTCCACTTT. It specifies CASSLGGGRSSPLHF.

This clonotype has a count of ten or more. The V gene is TRBV20-1, the J gene TRBJ2-2; 16 bases are a match to TRBD2. Germline assignment: CDR1 DFQATT and CDR2 SNEGSKA (reference sequence). This CDR3 comprises 20 residues. V dropped 0 bases and J dropped 5; count of bases not matched to a gene: 12. DNA for the CDR3: TGCAGTGCTAGAGATCTCGGCGGGACTAGCGGGGGGGCAGAAACCGGGGAGCTGTTTTTT. Amino acid sequence: CSARDLGGTSGGAETGELFF.

This clonotype turned up a few times. A much larger clone sits a single nucleotide away, making a read error possible. The V gene is TRBV9, the J gene TRBJ1-3; D remains ambiguous. The germline gives CDR1 SGDLS, CDR2 YYNGEE. CDR3 length: 16 residues. V was clipped by 7 bases and J by 0 bases, with 17 bases between them. The CDR3 is CASAGASYPSGNTIYF. CDR3 coding DNA: TGTGCCAGCGCCGGTGCGTCCTACCCCTCTGGAAACACCATATATTTT.